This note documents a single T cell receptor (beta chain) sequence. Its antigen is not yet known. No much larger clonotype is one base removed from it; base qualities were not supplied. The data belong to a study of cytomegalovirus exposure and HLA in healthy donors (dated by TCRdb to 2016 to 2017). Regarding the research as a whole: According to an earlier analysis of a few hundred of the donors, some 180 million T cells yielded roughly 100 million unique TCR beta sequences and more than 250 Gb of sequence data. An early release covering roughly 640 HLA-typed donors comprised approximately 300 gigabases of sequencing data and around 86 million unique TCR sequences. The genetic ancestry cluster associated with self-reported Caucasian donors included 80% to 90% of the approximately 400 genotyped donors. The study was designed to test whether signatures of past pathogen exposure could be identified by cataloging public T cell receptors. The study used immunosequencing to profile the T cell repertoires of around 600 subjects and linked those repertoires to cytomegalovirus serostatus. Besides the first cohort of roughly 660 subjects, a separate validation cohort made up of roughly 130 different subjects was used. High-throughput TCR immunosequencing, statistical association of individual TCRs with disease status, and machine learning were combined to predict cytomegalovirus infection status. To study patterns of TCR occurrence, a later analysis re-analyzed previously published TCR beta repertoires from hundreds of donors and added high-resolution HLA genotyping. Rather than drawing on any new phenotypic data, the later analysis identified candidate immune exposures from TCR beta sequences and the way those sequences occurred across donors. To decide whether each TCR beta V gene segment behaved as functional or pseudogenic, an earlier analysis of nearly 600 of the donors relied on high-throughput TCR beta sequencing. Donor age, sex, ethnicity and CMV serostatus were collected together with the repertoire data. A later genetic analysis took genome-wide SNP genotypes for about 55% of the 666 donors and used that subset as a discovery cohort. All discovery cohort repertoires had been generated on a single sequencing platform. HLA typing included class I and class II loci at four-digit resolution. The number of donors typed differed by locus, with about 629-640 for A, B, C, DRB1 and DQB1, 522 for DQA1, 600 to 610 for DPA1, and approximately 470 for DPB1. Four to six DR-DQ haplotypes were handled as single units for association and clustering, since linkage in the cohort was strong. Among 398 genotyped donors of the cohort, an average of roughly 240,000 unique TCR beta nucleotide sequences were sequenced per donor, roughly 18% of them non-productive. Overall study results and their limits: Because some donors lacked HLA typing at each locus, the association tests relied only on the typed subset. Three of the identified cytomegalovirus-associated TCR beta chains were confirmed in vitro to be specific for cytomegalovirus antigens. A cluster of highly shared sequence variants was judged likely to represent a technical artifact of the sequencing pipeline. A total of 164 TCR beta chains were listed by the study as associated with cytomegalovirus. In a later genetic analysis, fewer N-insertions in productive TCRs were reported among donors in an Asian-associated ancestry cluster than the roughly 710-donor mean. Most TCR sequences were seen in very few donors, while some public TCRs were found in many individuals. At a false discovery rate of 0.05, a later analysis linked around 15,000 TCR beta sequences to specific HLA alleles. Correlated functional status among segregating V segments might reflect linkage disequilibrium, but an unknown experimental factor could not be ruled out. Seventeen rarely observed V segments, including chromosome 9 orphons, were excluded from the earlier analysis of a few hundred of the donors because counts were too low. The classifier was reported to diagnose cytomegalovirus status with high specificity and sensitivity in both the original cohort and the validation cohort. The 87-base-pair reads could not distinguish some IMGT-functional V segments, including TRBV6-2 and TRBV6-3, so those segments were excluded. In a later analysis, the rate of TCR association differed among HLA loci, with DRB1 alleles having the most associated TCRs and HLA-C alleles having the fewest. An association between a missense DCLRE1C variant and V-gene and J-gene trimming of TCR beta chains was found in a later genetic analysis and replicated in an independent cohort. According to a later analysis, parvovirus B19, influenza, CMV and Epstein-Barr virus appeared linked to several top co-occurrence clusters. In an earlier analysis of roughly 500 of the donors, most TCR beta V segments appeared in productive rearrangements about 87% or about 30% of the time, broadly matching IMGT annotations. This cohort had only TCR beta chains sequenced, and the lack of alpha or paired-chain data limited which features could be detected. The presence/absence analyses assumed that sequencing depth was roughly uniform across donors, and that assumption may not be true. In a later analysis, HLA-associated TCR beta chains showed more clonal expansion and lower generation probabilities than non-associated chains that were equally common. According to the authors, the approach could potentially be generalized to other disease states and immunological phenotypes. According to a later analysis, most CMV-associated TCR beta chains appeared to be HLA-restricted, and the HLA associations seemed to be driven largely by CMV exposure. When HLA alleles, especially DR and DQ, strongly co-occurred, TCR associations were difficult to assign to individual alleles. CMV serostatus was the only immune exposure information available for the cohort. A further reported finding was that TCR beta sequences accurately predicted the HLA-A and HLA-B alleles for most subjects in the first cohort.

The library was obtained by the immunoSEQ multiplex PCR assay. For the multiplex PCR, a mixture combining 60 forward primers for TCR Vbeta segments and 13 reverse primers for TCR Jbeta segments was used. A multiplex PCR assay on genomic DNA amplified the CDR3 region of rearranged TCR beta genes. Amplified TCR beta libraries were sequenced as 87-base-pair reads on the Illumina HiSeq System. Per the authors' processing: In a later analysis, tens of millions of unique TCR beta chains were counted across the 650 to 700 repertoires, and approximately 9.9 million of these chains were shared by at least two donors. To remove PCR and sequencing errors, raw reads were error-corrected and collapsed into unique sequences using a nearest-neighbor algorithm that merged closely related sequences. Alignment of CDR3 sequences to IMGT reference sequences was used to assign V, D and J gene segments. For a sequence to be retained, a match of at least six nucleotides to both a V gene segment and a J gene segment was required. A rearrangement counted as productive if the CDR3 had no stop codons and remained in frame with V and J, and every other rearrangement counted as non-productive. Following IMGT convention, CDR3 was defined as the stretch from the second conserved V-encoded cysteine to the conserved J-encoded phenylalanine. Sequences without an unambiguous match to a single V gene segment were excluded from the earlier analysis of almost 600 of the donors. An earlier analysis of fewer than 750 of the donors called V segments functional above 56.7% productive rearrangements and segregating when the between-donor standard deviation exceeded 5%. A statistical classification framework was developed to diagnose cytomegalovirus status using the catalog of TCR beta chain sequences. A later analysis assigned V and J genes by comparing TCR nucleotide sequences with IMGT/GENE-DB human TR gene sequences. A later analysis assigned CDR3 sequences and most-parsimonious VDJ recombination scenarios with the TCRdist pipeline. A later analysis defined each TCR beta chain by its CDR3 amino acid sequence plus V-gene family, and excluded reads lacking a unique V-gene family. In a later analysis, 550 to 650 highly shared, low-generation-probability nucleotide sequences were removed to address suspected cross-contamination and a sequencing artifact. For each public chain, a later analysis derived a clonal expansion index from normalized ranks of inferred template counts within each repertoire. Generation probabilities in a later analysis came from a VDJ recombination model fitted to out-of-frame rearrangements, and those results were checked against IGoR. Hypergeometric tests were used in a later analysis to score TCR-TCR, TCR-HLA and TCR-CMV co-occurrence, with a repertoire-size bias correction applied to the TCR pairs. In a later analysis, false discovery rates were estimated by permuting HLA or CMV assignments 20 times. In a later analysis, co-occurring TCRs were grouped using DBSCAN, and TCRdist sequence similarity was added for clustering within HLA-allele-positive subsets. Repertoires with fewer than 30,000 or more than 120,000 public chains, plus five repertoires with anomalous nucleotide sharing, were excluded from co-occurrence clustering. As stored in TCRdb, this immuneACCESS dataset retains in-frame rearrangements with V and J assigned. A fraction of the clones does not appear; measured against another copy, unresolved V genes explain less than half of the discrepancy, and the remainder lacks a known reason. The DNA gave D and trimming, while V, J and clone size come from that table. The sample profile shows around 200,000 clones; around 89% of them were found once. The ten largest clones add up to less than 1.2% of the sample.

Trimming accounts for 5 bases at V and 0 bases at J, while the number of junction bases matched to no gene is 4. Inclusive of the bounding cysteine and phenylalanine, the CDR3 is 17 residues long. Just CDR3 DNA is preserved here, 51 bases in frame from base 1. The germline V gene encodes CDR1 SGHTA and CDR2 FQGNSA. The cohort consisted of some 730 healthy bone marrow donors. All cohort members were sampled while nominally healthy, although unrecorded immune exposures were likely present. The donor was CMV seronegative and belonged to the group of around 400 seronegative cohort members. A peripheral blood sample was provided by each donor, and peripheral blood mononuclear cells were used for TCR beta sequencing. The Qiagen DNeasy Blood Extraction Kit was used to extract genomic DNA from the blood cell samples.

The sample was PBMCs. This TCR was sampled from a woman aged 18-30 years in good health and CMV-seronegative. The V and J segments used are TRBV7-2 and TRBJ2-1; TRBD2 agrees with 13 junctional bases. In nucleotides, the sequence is TGTGCCAGCAGCCATACTAGCGGGAGGGCCTCCTACAATGAGCAGTTCTTC. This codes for CASSHTSGRASYNEQFF.